The text below deals with one TCR beta chain. This clonotype was seen a handful of times. Which antigen it targets is not known. Base qualities are not provided; no much larger clone lies one nucleotide away. This sample was included in a study of T-cell reconstitution after alpha-beta-depleted transplantation in children (TCRdb year 2016). About the study as a whole: The study quantitatively tracked T-cell immune reconstitution after TCRalphabeta/CD19-depleted allogeneic hematopoietic cell transplantation in children using TCR repertoire profiling.

Libraries came from PCR. The sequencer listed for this sample is Illumina HiSeq 2500. To normalize quantification of the TCRbeta repertoire, the TCR libraries were built with molecular barcoding that relied on unique molecular identifiers. The raw public reads went through TCRdb reprocessing: fastp at Q25, MiXCR clone calling, in-frame beta chains kept. Duplicate CDR3 protein sequences are folded into a single record with the most common DNA and genes. In this sample the table shows some 490,000 distinct CDR3 sequences, 12% of which occur a single time. The ten most abundant clones make up 5% to 6% of the sample. The clonotype originates from a human donor who donated a stem cell graft to a child with combined immunodeficiency. Material: PBMCs from the stem cell graft donor, obtained from the stem cell graft.

Here the CDR3 is given as CASSLVVQHEKLFF. In nucleotide form, the sequence is TGTGCCAGCAGCTTAGTGGTTCAACACGAAAAACTGTTTTTT. The rearrangement combines TRBV7-2 with TRBJ1-4; the D gene cannot be resolved reliably. CDR1 SGHTA and CDR2 FQGNSA were looked up in the germline V gene. The CDR3 goes from the cysteine to the phenylalanine over 14 residues. Only the CDR3 DNA is retained, 42 bases long and in frame from the first base. The junction carries 11 bases between V and J, which are trimmed by 1 base and 8 bases respectively.